The 14 T cell receptor beta chains presented below share a single source sample, sequenced in a study of OX40 agonist ivuxolimab in advanced cancers. Some clones are missing from TCRdb's copy, which holds only in-frame ones; the method was immunoSEQ multiplex PCR. Here the sample spans roughly 30,000 clones, approximately 86% being singletons. The material sequenced was CD4+ or CD8+ T cells sorted from blood, taken in a trial of the OX40 agonist ivuxolimab. The receptors come from an adult with an advanced solid tumor such as melanoma, head and neck, liver or kidney cancer.

The chain employs TRBV6-5 and TRBJ2-1, with D perhaps TRBD1 (6 bases). CDR3 length: 13 residues. CDR1 is MNHEY, CDR2 SVGAGI, per germline. The V and J ends lost 3 bases and 8 bases respectively, with 11 bases between them. The CDR3, as DNA: TGTGCCAGCAGTTATTACAGGGCCGATGAGCAGTTCTTC. It translates to CASSYYRADEQFF.

The chain uses TRBV7-5 and TRBJ2-7; the DNA was not used to check the table's D call, TRBD2. TRBV7-5 is recorded as a pseudogene. CDR3 length: 15 amino acids. In DNA, the CDR3 is TGTGCCAGCAGCTTGGGTACCGGGTTTAGCAACGAGCAGTACTTC. Translation: CASSLGTGFSNEQYF.

The chain joins TRBV7-8 to TRBJ1-4; 9 positions agree with TRBD1. With 5 bases clipped from V and 7 bases from J, the junction kept 8 bases outside the gene matches. This CDR3 comprises 15 residues. Germline V CDR1 and CDR2: SGHVS, FQNEAQ. The CDR3 DNA is TGTGCCAGCAGCCCCAACAGGGGGCCAAGTGAAAAACTGTTTTTT. It specifies CASSPNRGPSEKLFF.

This chain links TRBV10-3 with TRBJ2-1; a possible D gene is TRBD2 (6 bases). Germline lookup yields CDR1 ENHRY and CDR2 SYGVKD. The V end was cut by 4 bases, the J end by 9 bases, with 13 bases between. The CDR3 has 13 amino acids. The CDR3 DNA sequence: TGTGCCATCAGTGGGAGACTAGTATCTGAGCAGTTCTTC. Translated, it gives CAISGRLVSEQFF.

The chain recombines TRBV6-6 with TRBJ1-1, with no clear D. CDR3 length: 13 residues. The germline gives CDR1 MNHNY, CDR2 SVGAGI (reference sequence). V lost 0 bases, J lost 8 bases, and 10 bases lay in between. For the CDR3, the DNA is TGTGCCAGCAGTTACTCGAGCCCTGGCGAAGCTTTCTTT. This codes for CASSYSSPGEAFF.

The chain combines TRBV28 with TRBJ2-7, with D unclear. Trimming pared 6 bases from V and 2 bases from J, leaving 14 bases between. There are 14 residues in the CDR3. Per germline, CDR1 MDHEN and CDR2 SYDVKM. CDR3 in amino acids: CASSPPGSAYEQYF. The CDR3 coding sequence is TGTGCCAGCAGCCCCCCAGGTTCGGCCTACGAGCAGTACTTC.

J is TRBJ1-4 and V is TRBV5-6; TRBD1 might be the D (6 bases). Between the trimmed V and J ends, which lost 0 bases and 8 bases, there was a span of 11 bases. Germline assignment: CDR1 SGHDT and CDR2 YYEEEE. The CDR3 loop spans 14 amino acids. The CDR3 DNA reads TGTGCCAGCAGCTTGGGGGGGCTAGGCGAAAAACTGTTTTTT. This codes for CASSLGGLGEKLFF.

The chain joins TRBV19 to TRBJ2-7; 8 bases agree with TRBD2. Germline CDR1 reads LNHDA; CDR2 reads SQIVND (reference sequence). CDR3 length equals 14 residues. With V trimmed by 6 bases and J by 3 bases, 7 bases remained unmatched. The CDR3 coding sequence is TGTGCCAGTAGGAAAAGCGGGAGAGACTACGAGCAGTACTTC. It yields the protein CASRKSGRDYEQYF.

The chain couples TRBV5-1 to TRBJ1-3; tentative D call: TRBD1 (6 bases). This CDR3 spans 19 amino acids. The V gene's germline CDR1 is SGHRS and CDR2 YFSETQ. V lost 0 bases and J 0 bases, leaving 19 bases between the germline ends. The CDR3 nucleotides are TGCGCCAGCAGCTTGGATACCCCTGGGGGCGTACCCTCTGGAAACACCATATATTTT. It encodes CASSLDTPGGVPSGNTIYF. Filled out from reference TRBV5-1 and TRBJ1-3, the complete variable domain reads KAGVTQTPRYLIKTRGQQVTLSCSPISGHRSVSWYQQTPGQGLQFLFEYFSETQRNKGNFPGRFSGRQFSNSRSEMNVSTLELGDSALYLCASSLDTPGGVPSGNTIYFGEGSWLTVV.

The chain uses TRBV29-1 and TRBJ2-7; possibly TRBD2 for D (6 bases). V gave up 2 bases and J gave up 6 bases, with 14 bases separating them. Per germline, CDR1 SQVTM and CDR2 ANQGSEA. CDR3 length: 13 residues. CDR3 in amino acids: CSVELATPFEQYF. CDR3 nucleotide sequence: TGCAGCGTTGAACTAGCGACTCCTTTCGAGCAGTACTTC.

This clone was seen only once. V usage is TRBV7-8 and J usage is TRBJ2-3; D perhaps matches TRBD2 (6 bases). Trimming shortened V by 2 bases and J by 4 bases, and 7 bases separated the two germline ends. Per the germline V gene, CDR1 is SGHVS and CDR2 is FQNEAQ. The CDR3 has 13 residues. In DNA form, the CDR3 reads TGTGCCAGCAGCTTACGGGAGCCAGATACGCAGTATTTT. As protein: CASSLREPDTQYF.

The V call is TRBV7-6, the J call TRBJ1-1, with no clear D. The CDR3 is made up of 14 amino acids. V was shortened by 2 bases and J by 1 base, with 8 bases between the two germline ends. Per germline, CDR1 SGHVS and CDR2 FNYEAQ. For the CDR3, the DNA is TGTGCCAGCAGCTTACGGGAGGGGAACACTGAAGCTTTCTTT. Translated, it gives CASSLREGNTEAFF.

V usage is TRBV7-9 and J usage is TRBJ2-5; tentative D call: TRBD2 (6 bases). Germline V CDR1 and CDR2: SEHNR, FQNEAQ (reference sequence). The CDR3 is made up of 16 amino acids. Trimming left V 1 base short and J 1 base short, with 13 bases between. CDR3 in amino acids: CASSLGGGAFQETQYF. The CDR3 bases are TGTGCCAGCAGCTTAGGGGGCGGGGCCTTCCAAGAGACCCAGTACTTC.

The chain links TRBV5-1 to TRBJ1-1; D remains ambiguous. CDR3 length equals 12 residues. V shed 5 bases and J shed 4 bases, with 9 bases lying between them. Germline lookup yields CDR1 SGHRS and CDR2 YFSETQ. This CDR3 is CASRAGSTEAFF. The CDR3 region has the DNA TGCGCCAGCAGAGCGGGGAGCACTGAAGCTTTCTTT.